This T cell receptor (beta chain) was recovered during a study of identical twins' blood T cells (dated by TCRdb to the early 2010s). General notes on the study: The approximately 12 libraries, six for the alpha chain and six for the beta chain, together yielded 49 million or so Illumina reads. The study compared TCR alpha and beta chain repertoires of three pairs of monozygous twins using next-generation sequencing to assess genetic influence on repertoire formation. Overall results and qualifications from the work: Because the twins were reared together, environmental influences could not be excluded as an explanation for twin similarity. V gene usage was reported to be markedly more similar within twin pairs than between unrelated donors, even among non-selected out-of-frame TCRbeta clonotypes. Among the most abundant TCRbeta clonotypes, each donor shared more CDR3 sequences with her twin than with unrelated donors. The number of CDR3 clonotypes shared between two donors was mainly determined by the product of the cloneset sizes of the two donors, and no clear deviation from this trend was shown by twins. Validation by independent studies was stated to be required for the proposed role of the TCRalpha J segment in MHC recognition during thymic selection.

Donors were six healthy women forming three monozygous twin pairs. Each of the three twin pairs had been raised together, and the twins in each pair were thought likely to have encountered the same infectious agents and vaccines. TCR cDNA libraries were prepared from RNA that had been isolated from peripheral blood mononuclear cells. Details on this clonotype: The antigen it recognizes is unknown. Base-call qualities are not available, and no considerably larger clone is one nucleotide away.

To prepare the library, 5' RACE was applied. TCRdb lists the instrument as Illumina Genome Analyzer IIx. RNA-based TCR cDNA libraries were prepared by a previously described protocol with several modifications. To prevent cross-contamination, sample-specific barcodes were added to both ends of each TCR cDNA library during cDNA synthesis and amplification. On the authors' methods: Between about 85,000 and nearly 550,000 clonotypes were identified per individual, with about 2.2 to 3.6 million CDR3-containing reads per library. Reads carrying improper barcode index combinations were removed, after which the MiTCR software was used to build a cloneset for each library. During the assembly of CDR3 clonotypes by MiTCR, low-quality reads were filtered or rescued and PCR and sequencing errors were corrected. Artificial out-of-frame clonotypes were mapped to in-frame sequences, with one indel allowed in the CDR3, and then removed. V and J gene usage similarity between donors was measured as Jensen-Shannon divergence divided by mean entropy. Through fastp at Q25 and MiXCR, TCRdb rebuilt clones from the public reads, retaining in-frame beta chains. When rows share a CDR3 protein, they turn into one entry using the most common DNA and genes. TCRdb, not the original authors, processed these V and J calls. The sample contains roughly 340,000 distinct CDR3 sequences, approximately 30% of them found a single time. The top ten clonotypes cover roughly 6.1% of the sample.

Trimming accounts for 7 bases at V and 9 bases at J, while the number of junction bases matched to no gene is 9. The cysteine opens and the phenylalanine closes a CDR3 of 12 amino acids. Of all the DNA, just the CDR3 is kept, 36 bases in frame from base 1. Based on the germline V gene, the CDR1 and CDR2 sequences are SQVTM and ANQGSEA. Sequencing was carried out using PBMCs. The receptor was derived from a woman aged 18 to 55 in good health. This chain is built from TRBV29-1 and TRBJ2-1; TRBD2 lines up with 7 middle nucleotides. In nucleotides, the sequence is TGCAGCGCCGTGCGGGAGACGAGTGAGCAGTTCTTC. Its amino acids are CSAVRETSEQFF.